The rows below give T cell receptor beta chains drawn from one sample of a study of OX40 agonist ivuxolimab in advanced cancers. The method was immunoSEQ multiplex PCR; TCRdb's version includes in-frame clones alone and lacks a portion of them. The sample lists around 80,000 clones, 70% to 90% seen once, with 0.65% to 0.9% in the top ten. Sequenced here: CD4+ or CD8+ T cells sorted from blood, sampled in a trial of the OX40 agonist ivuxolimab. Source of these receptors: an adult with an advanced solid tumor such as melanoma, head and neck, liver or kidney cancer. The CDR3 runs from the conserved cysteine through the conserved F or W. D genes are given only for firm matches. Only part of the rows carry a size: once, few, many, or a class if the clone is expanded.

V	size	J	D	DNA	CDR3
TRBV7-9	-	TRBJ2-2	TRBD1	TGTGCCAGCAGCCACACGGGACAGTTGAACACCGGGGAGCTGTTTTTT	CASSHTGQLNTGELFF
TRBV18	-	TRBJ2-2	-	TGTGCCAGCTCACCACCGGGGAACACCGGGGAGCTGTTTTTT	CASSPPGNTGELFF
TRBV18	-	TRBJ2-4	-	TGTGCCAGCTCACCAGATACAGGGCTTAACATTCAGTACTTC	CASSPDTGLNIQYF
TRBV5-1	-	TRBJ2-1	TRBD1	TGCGCCAGCAGCTTGGGTAGGGGGCCACTTACGGATGAGCAGTTCTTC	CASSLGRGPLTDEQFF
TRBV5-5	-	TRBJ1-4	-	TGTGCCAGCAGCTTAGGGGCTAATGAAAAACTGTTTTTT	CASSLGANEKLFF
TRBV5-6	-	TRBJ1-4	TRBD1	TGTGCCAGCAGCCAAATCGACAGGGGGGATGAAAAACTGTTTTTT	CASSQIDRGDEKLFF
TRBV11-2	-	TRBJ2-5	TRBD2	TGTGCCAGCAGCTTATTAGCGGGGGGAACGGGGGAGACCCAGTACTTC	CASSLLAGGTGETQYF
TRBV5-1	-	TRBJ2-6	TRBD1	TGCGCCAGCAGCCCCCGGGACAGGGTGCTTGGGGCCAACGTCCTGACTTTC	CASSPRDRVLGANVLTF
TRBV5-5	few	TRBJ1-2	TRBD1	TGTGCCAGCAGCTTGGACAGGGGGAACTATGGCTACACCTTC	CASSLDRGNYGYTF
TRBV18	-	TRBJ1-6	-	TGTGCCAGCTCACCGCTCGGCAGGGGCGATAATTCACCCCTCCACTTT	CASSPLGRGDNSPLHF
TRBV19	-	TRBJ1-2	-	TGTGCCAGTGCCATTCCTCCGAACTATGGCTACACCTTC	CASAIPPNYGYTF
TRBV5-1	-	TRBJ2-2	TRBD1	TGCGCCAGCAGCGACCCGGGACAGATCACCGGGGAGCTGTTTTTT	CASSDPGQITGELFF
TRBV30	once	TRBJ1-4	-	TGTGCCTGGAGTGCAGGGGTCGGCGAAAAACTGTTTTTT	CAWSAGVGEKLFF
TRBV4-1	-	TRBJ2-1	-	TGCGCCAGCAGCCCCCCCCTTGGTAATGAGCAGTTCTTC	CASSPPLGNEQFF
TRBV6-5	-	TRBJ2-3	-	TGTGCCAGCAGTACCCAGGGGTTAGATACGCAGTATTTT	CASSTQGLDTQYF
TRBV6-6	-	TRBJ2-7	-	TGTGCCAGCAGTTACCGGGGCAGGGAAGGCTACGAGCAGTACTTC	CASSYRGREGYEQYF
TRBV27	-	TRBJ1-4	TRBD1	TGTGCCAGCAGTTCCGAGGGGGCCGGTAATGAAAAACTGTTTTTT	CASSSEGAGNEKLFF
TRBV6-6	once	TRBJ1-1	-	TGTGCCAGCAGTTACCAGGGGAACACTGAAGCTTTCTTT	CASSYQGNTEAFF